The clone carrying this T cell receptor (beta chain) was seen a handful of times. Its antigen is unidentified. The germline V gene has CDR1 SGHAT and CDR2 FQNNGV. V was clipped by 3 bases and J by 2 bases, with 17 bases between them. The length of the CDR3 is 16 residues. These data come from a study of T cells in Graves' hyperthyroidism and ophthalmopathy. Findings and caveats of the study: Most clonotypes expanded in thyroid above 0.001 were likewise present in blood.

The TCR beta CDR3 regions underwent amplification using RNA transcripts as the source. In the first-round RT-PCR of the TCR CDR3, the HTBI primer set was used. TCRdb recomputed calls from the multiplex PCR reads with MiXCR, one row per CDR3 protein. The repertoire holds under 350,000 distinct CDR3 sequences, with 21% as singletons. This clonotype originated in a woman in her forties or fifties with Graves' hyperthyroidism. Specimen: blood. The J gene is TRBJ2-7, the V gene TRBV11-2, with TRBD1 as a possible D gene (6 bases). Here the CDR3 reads CASSFSTGHEPYEQYF. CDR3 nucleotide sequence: TGTGCCAGCAGCTTTTCCACAGGGCACGAACCCTACGAGCAGTACTTC. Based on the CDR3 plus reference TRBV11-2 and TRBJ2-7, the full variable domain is EAGVAQSPRYKIIEKRQSVAFWCNPISGHATLYWYQQILGQGPKLLIQFQNNGVVDDSQLPKDRFSAERLKGVDSTLKIQPAKLEDSAVYLCASSFSTGHEPYEQYFGPGTRLTVT.